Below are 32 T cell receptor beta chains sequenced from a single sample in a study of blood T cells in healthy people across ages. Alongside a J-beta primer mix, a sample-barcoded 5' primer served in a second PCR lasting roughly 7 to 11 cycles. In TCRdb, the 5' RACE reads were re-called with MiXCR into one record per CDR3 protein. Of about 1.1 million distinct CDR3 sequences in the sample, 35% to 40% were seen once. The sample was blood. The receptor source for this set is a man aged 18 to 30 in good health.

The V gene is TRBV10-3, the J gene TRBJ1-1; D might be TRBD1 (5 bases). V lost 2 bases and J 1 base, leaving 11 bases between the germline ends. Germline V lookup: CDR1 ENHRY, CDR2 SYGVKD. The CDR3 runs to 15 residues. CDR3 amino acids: CAISENGASNTEAFF. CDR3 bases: TGTGCCATCAGTGAGAACGGGGCCTCGAACACTGAAGCTTTCTTT.

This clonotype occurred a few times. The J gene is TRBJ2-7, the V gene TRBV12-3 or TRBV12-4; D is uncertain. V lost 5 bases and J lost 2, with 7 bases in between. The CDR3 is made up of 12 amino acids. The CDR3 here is CASSLNTYEQYF. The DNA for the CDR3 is TGTGCCAGCAGTCTAAACACCTACGAGCAGTACTTC.

The CDR3 DNA reads TGCAGTGCTTGGGTACGGGACTCTGGAAACACCATATATTTT. Residues: CSAWVRDSGNTIYF. V usage is TRBV20-1 and J usage is TRBJ1-3, with D uncertain. This CDR3 comprises 14 residues. Looked up from germline, CDR1 is DFQATT and CDR2 is SNEGSKA (reference sequence). The V gene lost 5 bases and the J gene lost 0 bases, with 11 bases spanning the gap.

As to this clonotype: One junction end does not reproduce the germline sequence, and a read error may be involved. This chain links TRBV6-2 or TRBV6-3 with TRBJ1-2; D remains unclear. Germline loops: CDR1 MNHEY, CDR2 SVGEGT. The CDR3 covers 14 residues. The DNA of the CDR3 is TGTGCCAGCAGTTACTCCATGCGTTACTATGGCCACACCTTC. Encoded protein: CASSYSMRYYGHTF.

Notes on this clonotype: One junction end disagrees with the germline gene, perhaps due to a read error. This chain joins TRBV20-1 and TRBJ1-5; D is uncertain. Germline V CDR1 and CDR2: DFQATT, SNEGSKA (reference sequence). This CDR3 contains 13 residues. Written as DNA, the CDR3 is TGCAGTGCTAGAGTGGCTAGCGATCAGCCCCAGCATTTT. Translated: CSARVASDQPQHF.

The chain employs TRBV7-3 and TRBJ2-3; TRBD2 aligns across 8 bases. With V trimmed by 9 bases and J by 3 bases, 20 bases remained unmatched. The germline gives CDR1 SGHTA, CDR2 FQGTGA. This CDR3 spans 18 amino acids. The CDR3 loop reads CARSSSGLDRLGTDTQYF. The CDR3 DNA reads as TGTGCCAGAAGTTCCTCGGGACTAGATAGATTGGGGACAGATACGCAGTATTTT.

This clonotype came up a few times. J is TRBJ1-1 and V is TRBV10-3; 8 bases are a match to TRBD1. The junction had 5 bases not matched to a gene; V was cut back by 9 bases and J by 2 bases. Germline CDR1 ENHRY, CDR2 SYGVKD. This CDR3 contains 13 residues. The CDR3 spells CAMRTGLNTEAFF. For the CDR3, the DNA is TGTGCCATGAGGACAGGGTTAAACACTGAAGCTTTCTTT.

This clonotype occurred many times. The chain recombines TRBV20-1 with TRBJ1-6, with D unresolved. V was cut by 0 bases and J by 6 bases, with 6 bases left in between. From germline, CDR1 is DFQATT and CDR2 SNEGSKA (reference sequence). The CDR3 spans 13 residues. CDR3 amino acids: CSARDVLNSPLHF. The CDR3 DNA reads TGCAGTGCTAGAGATGTCCTTAATTCACCCCTCCACTTT.

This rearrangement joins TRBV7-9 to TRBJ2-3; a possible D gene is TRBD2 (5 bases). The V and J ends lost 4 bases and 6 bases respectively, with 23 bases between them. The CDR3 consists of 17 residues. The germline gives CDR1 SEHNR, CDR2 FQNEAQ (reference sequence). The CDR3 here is CASSSWTGLAQIDTQYF. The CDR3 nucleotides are TGTGCCAGCAGCTCGTGGACTGGTCTAGCCCAGATTGATACGCAGTATTTT.

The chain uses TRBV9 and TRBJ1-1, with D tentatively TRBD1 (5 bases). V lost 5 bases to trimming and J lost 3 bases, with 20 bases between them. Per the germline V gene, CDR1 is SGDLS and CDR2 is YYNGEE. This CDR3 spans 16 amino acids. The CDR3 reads CASSRDSLMGYTEAFF. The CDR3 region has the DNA TGTGCCAGCAGTAGGGACTCACTCATGGGGTACACTGAAGCTTTCTTT.

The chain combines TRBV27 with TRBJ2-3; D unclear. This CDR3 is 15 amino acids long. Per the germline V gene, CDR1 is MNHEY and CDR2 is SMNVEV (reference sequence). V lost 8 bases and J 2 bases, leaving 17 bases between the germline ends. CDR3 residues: CASLKDPRVTDTQYF. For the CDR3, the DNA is TGTGCCAGCCTCAAGGACCCCCGGGTCACAGATACGCAGTATTTT.

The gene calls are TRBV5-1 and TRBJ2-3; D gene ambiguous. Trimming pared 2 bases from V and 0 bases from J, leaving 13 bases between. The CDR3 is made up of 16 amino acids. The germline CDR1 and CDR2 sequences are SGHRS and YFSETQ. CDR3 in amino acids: CASSLPPPPSTDTQYF. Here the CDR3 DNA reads TGCGCCAGCAGCTTACCCCCGCCTCCTAGCACAGATACGCAGTATTTT.

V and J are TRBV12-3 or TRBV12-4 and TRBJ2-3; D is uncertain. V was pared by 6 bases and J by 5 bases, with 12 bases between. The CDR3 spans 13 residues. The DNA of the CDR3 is TGTGCCAGCAGCCACACCACAATAGATACGCAGTATTTT. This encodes CASSHTTIDTQYF.

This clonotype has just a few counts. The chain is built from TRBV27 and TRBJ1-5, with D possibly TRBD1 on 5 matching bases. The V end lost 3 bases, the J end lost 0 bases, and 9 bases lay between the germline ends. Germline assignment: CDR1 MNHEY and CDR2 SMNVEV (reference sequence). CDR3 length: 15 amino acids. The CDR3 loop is CASSFGANSNQPQHF. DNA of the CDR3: TGTGCCAGCAGTTTTGGGGCCAATAGCAATCAGCCCCAGCATTTT.

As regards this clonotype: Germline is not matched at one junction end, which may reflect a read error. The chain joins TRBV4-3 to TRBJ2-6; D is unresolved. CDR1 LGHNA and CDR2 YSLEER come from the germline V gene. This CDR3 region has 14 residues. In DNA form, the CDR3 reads TGCGCCAGTAGCCAAGATCTTGGGGCCAACGTCCTGACTTTC. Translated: CASSQDLGANVLTF.

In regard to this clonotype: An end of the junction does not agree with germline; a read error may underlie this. CDR3 sequence (DNA): TGCAGTGCTAGAGATGGACAGGGGGCCAAAGACATTCAGTACTTC. Amino acids: CSARDGQGAKDIQYF. V is TRBV20-1 and J is TRBJ2-7, with 11 nucleotides matching TRBD1. Near its end, the DNA agrees better with TRBJ2-4, so the J call may be wrong. Germline V gene lookup returns CDR1 DFQATT and CDR2 SNEGSKA (reference sequence). The CDR3 covers 15 residues.

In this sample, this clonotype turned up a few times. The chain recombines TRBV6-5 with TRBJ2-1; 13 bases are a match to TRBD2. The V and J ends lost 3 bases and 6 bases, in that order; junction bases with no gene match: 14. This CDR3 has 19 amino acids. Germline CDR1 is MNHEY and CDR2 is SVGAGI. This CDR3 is CASSYYGTSGAERINEQFF. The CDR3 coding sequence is TGTGCCAGCAGTTATTACGGGACTAGCGGGGCCGAGAGGATCAATGAGCAGTTCTTC.

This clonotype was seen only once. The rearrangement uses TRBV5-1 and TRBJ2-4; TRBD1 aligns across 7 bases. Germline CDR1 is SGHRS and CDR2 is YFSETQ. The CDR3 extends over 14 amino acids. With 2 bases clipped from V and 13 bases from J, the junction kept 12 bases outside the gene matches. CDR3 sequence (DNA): TGCGCCAGCAGCTTAGACAGGGAAGTCCACAAGCAGTACTTC. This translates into CASSLDREVHKQYF.

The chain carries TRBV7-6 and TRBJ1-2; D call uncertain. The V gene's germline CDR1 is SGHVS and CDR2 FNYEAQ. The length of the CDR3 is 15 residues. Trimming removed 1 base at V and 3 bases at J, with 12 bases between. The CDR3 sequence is CASSLDPAGDYGYTF. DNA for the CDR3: TGTGCCAGCAGCTTAGATCCCGCCGGCGACTATGGCTACACCTTC. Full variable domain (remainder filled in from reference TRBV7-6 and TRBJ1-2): GAGVSQSPRYKVTKRGQDVALRCDPISGHVSLYWYRQALGQGPEFLTYFNYEAQQDKSGLPNDRFSAERPEGSISTLTIQRTEQRDSAMYRCASSLDPAGDYGYTFGSGTRLTVV.

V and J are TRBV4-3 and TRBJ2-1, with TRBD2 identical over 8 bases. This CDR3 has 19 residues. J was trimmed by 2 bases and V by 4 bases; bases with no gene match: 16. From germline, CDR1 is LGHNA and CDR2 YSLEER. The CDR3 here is CASSPRRGANYFTYNEQFF. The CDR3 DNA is TGCGCCAGCAGCCCCAGGCGGGGGGCCAATTATTTCACCTACAATGAGCAGTTCTTC.

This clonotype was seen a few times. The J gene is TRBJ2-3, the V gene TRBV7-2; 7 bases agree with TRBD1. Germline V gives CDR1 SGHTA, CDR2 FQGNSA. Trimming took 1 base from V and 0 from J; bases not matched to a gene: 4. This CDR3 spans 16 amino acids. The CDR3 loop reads CASSLEGARSTDTQYF. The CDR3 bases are TGTGCCAGCAGCTTAGAGGGGGCCCGTAGCACAGATACGCAGTATTTT.

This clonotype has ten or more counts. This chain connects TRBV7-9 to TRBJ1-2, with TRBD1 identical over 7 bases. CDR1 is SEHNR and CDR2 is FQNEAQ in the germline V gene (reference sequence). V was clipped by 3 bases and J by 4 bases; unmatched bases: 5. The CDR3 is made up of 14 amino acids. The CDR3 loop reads CASSFPGQIYGYTF. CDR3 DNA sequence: TGTGCCAGCAGCTTTCCGGGACAGATCTATGGCTACACCTTC.

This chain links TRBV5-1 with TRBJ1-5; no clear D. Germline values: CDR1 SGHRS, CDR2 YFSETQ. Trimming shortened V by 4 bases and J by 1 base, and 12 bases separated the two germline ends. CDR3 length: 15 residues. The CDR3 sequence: CASSLDPGSNQPQHF. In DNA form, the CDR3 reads TGCGCCAGCAGCCTGGACCCCGGGAGCAATCAGCCCCAGCATTTT. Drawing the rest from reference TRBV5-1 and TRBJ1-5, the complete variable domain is KAGVTQTPRYLIKTRGQQVTLSCSPISGHRSVSWYQQTPGQGLQFLFEYFSETQRNKGNFPGRFSGRQFSNSRSEMNVSTLELGDSALYLCASSLDPGSNQPQHFGDGTRLSIL.

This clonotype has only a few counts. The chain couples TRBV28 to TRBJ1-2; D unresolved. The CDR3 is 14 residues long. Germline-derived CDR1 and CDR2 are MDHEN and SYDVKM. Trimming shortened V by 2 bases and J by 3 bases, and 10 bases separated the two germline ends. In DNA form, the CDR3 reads TGTGCCAGCAGTTTACTCGGACGGCACTATGGCTACACCTTC. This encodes CASSLLGRHYGYTF.

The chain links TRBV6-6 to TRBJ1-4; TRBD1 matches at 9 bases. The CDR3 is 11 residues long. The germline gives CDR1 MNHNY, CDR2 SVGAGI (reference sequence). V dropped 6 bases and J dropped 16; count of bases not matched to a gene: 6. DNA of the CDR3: TGTGCCAGCAGCACCGGACAGGGGCGGTTTTTT. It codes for CASSTGQGRFF.

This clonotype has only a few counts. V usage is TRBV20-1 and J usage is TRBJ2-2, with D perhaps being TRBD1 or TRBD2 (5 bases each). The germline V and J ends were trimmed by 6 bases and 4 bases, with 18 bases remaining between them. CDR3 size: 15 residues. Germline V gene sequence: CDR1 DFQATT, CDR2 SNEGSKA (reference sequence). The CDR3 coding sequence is TGCAGTGCCAGACCCGGGACCTCCCCCACCGGGGAGCTGTTTTTT. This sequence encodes CSARPGTSPTGELFF.

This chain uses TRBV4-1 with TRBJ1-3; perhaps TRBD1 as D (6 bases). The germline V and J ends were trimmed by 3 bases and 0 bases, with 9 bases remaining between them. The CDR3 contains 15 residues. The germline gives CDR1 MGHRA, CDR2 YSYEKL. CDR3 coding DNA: TGCGCCAGCAGCCAGGACAGCATCTCTGGAAACACCATATATTTT. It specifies CASSQDSISGNTIYF.

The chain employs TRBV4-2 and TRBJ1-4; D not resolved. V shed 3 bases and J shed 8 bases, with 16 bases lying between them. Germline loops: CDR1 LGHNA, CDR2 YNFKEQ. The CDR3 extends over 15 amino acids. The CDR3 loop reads CASSQGVGVEEKLFF. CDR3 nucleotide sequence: TGTGCCAGCAGCCAGGGCGTCGGGGTTGAGGAAAAACTGTTTTTT.

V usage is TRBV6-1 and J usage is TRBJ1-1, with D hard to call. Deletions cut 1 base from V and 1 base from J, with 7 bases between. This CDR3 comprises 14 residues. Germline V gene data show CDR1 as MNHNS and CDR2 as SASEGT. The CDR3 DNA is TGTGCCAGCAGTGAAGGGTTCGGGAACACTGAAGCTTTCTTT. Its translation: CASSEGFGNTEAFF.

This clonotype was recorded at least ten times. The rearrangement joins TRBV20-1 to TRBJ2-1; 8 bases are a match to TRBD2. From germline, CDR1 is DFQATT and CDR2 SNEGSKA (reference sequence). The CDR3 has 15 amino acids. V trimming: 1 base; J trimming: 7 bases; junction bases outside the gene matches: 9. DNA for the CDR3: TGCAGTGCTAGAGGAGGCGGGGGGAGTCTTAATGAGCAGTTCTTC. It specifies CSARGGGGSLNEQFF.

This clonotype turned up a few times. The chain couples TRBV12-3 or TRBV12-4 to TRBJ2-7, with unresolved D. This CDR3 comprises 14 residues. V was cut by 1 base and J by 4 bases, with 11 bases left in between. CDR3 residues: CASSLGDMGYEQYF. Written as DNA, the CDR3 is TGTGCCAGCAGTTTAGGTGACATGGGTTACGAGCAGTACTTC.

The CDR3, as DNA: TGTGCCAGCAGCCCGAATGGCCCGAATAATTCACCCCTCCACTTT. This gives the protein CASSPNGPNNSPLHF. The rearrangement links TRBV7-9 to TRBJ1-6; D is undetermined. The CDR3 loop spans 15 amino acids. V dropped 5 bases and J dropped 5 bases, with 13 bases sitting between them. The V gene's germline CDR1 is SEHNR and CDR2 FQNEAQ (reference sequence).